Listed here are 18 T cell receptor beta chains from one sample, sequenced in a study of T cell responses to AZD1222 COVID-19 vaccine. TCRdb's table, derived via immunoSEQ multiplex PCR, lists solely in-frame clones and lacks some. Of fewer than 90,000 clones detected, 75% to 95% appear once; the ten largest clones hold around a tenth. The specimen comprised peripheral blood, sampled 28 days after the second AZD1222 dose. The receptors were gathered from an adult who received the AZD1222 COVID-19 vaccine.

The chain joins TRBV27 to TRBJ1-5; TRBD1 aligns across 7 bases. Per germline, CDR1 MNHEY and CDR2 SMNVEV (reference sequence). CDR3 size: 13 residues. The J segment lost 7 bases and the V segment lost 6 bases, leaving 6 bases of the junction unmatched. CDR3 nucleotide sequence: TGTGCCAGCAGCCCCCCAGGGGGACAGCCCCAGCATTTT. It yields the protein CASSPPGGQPQHF.

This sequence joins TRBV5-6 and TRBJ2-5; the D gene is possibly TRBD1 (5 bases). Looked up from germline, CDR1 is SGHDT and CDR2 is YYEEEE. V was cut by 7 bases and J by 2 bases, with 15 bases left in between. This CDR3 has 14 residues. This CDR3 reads CASLPGFGQETQYF. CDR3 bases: TGTGCCAGCCTCCCAGGGTTCGGGCAAGAGACCCAGTACTTC.

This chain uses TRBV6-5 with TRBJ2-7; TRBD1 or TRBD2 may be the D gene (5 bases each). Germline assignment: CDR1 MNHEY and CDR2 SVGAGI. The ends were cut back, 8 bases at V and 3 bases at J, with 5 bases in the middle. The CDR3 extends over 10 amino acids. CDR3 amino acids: CASGGYEQYF. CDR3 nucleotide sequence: TGTGCCAGCGGGGGCTACGAGCAGTACTTC.

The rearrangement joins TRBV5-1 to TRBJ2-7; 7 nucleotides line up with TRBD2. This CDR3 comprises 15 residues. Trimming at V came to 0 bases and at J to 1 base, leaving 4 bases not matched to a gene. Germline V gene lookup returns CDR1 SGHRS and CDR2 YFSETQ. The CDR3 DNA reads TGCGCCAGCAGCTTGGCGGCTAGCGGTTCCTACGAGCAGTACTTC. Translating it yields CASSLAASGSYEQYF.

CDR3 sequence reads: CASSESSGGLYGYTF. The CDR3 DNA follows: TGTGCCAGCAGTGAATCTTCAGGGGGTCTGTATGGCTACACCTTC. The chain employs TRBV6-4 and TRBJ1-2; TRBD1 agrees at 7 bases. Trimming took 3 bases from V and 5 from J; bases not matched to a gene: 9. CDR1 and CDR2 (germline): MRHNA, SNTAGT. This CDR3 is built from 15 residues.

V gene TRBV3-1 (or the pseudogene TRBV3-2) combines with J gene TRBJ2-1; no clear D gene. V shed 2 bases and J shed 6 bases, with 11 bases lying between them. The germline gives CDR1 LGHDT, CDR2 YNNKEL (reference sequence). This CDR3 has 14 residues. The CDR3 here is CASSQLYTGNEQFF. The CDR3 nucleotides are TGTGCCAGCAGCCAACTCTACACGGGCAATGAGCAGTTCTTC.

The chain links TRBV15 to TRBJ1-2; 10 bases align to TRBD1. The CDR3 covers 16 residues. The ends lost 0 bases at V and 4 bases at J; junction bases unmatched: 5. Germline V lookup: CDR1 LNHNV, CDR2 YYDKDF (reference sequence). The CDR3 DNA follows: TGTGCCACCAGCAGAGATCGGGGACAGGGGCGCTATGGCTACACCTTC. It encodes CATSRDRGQGRYGYTF.

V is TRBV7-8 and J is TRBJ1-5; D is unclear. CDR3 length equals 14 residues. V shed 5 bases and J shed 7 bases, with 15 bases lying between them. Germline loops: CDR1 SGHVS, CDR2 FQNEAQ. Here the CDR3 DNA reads TGTGCCAGCAGCGAACACCCAACAGCCCAGCCCCAGCATTTT. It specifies CASSEHPTAQPQHF.

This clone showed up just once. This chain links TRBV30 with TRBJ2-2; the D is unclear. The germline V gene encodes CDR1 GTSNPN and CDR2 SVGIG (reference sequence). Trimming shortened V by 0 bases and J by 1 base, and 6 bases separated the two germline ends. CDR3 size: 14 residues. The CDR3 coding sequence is TGTGCCTGGAGTGTTTTGCGGAACACCGGGGAGCTGTTTTTT. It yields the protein CAWSVLRNTGELFF.

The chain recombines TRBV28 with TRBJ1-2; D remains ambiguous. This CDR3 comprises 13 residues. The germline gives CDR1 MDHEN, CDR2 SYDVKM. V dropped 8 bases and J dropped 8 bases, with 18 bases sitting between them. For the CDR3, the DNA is TGTGCCAGCGGAGGCAAAGGGTGGGAAGGCTACACCTTC. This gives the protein CASGGKGWEGYTF.

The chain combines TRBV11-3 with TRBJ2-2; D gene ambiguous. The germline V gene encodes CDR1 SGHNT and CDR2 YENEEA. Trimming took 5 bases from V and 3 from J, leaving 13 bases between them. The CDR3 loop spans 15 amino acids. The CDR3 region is CASSLRTGYTGELFF. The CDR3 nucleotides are TGTGCCAGCAGCCTTCGGACCGGATACACCGGGGAGCTGTTTTTT.

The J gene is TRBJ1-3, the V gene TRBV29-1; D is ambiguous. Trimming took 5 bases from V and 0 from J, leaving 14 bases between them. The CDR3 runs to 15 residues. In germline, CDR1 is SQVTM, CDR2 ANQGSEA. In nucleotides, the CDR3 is TGCAGCGTTTCCTCGTCCTACTACTCTGGAAACACCATATATTTT. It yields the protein CSVSSSYYSGNTIYF.

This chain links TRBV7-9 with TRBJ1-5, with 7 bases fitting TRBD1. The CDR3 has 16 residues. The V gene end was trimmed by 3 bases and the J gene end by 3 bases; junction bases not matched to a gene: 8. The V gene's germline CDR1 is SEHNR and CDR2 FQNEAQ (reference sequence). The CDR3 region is CASSFSKDRHNQPQHF. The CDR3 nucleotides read TGTGCCAGCAGCTTCTCCAAGGACAGGCACAATCAGCCCCAGCATTTT.

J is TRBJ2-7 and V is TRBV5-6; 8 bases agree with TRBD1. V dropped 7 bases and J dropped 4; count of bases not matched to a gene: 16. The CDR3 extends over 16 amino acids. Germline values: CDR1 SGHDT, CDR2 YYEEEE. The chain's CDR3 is CASCLTGATHLYEQYF. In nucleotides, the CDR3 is TGTGCCAGCTGCCTGACAGGGGCCACACACTTATACGAGCAGTACTTC.

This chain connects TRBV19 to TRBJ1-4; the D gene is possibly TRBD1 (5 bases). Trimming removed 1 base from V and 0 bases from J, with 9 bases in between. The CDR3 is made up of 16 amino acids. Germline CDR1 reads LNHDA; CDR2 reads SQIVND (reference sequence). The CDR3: CASSIGDRATNEKLFF. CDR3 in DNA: TGTGCCAGTAGTATAGGGGACCGGGCAACTAATGAAAAACTGTTTTTT.

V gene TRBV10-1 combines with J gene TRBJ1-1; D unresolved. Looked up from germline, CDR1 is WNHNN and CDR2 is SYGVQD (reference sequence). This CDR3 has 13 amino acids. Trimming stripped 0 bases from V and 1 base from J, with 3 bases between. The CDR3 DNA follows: TGCGCCAGCAGTGAGTCTGGGAACACTGAAGCTTTCTTT. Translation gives CASSESGNTEAFF.

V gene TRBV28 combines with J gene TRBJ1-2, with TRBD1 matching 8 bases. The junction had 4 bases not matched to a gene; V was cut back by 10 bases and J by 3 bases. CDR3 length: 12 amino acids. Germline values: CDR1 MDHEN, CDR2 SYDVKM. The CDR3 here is CATDRDYYGYTF. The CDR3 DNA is TGTGCCACGGACAGGGATTACTATGGCTACACCTTC.

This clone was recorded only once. The DNA of the CDR3 is TGTGCCAGCAGCCCCCCTACAGGGAATGAAAAACTGTTTTTT. It is translated as CASSPPTGNEKLFF. The genes are TRBV6-1 and TRBJ1-4; D is possibly TRBD1 (6 bases). Trimming took 6 bases from V and 5 from J, leaving 13 bases between them. Germline CDR1 is MNHNS and CDR2 is SASEGT. The CDR3 runs to 14 residues.